One TCR beta chain is described in this entry. These data originate in a study of T cell responses to AZD1222 COVID-19 vaccine. The assay was immunoSEQ multiplex PCR, and TCRdb's table has in-frame clones only and misses some. Of about 200,000 clones in the sample, around nine tenths were seen once. The V end lost 4 bases, the J end lost 4 bases, and 17 bases lay between the germline ends. Germline V lookup: CDR1 SGHRS, CDR2 YFSETQ. The CDR3 has 15 amino acids. This material consisted of peripheral blood, taken 28 days after the second dose of the MenACWY control vaccine. This sequence joins TRBV5-1 and TRBJ1-1; D is possibly TRBD1 (5 bases). The clonotype was recovered from an adult who received the MenACWY meningococcal vaccine as a control. CDR3 coding DNA: TGCGCCAGCAGCGCTCCGGGACCTCTTGGCACTGAAGCTTTCTTT. Residues: CASSAPGPLGTEAFF.